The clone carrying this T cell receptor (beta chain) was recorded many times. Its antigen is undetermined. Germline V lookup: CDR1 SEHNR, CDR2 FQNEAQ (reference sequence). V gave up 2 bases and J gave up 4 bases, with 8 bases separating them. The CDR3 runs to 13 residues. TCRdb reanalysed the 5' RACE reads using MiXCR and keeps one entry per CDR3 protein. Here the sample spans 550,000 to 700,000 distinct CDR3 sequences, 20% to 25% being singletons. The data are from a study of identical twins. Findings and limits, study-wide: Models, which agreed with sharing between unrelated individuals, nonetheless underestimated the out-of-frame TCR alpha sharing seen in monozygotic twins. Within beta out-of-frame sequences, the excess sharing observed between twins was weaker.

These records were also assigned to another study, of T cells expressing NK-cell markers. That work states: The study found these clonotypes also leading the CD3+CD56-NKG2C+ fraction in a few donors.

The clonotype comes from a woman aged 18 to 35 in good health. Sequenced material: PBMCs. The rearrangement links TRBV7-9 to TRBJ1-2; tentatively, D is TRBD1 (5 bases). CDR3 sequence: CASSLLTGYGYTF. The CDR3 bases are TGTGCCAGCAGCTTATTAACAGGCTATGGCTACACCTTC.